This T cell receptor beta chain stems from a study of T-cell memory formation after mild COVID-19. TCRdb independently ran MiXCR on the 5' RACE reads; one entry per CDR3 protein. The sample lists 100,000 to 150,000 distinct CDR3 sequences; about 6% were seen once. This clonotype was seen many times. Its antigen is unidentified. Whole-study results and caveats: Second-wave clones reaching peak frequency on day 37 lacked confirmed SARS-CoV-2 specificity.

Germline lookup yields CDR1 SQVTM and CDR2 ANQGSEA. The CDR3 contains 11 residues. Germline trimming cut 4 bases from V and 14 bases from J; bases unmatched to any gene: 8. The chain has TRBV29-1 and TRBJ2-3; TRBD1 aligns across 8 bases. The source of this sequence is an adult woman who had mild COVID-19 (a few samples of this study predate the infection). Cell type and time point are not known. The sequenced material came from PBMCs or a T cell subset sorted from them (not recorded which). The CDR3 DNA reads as TGCAGCGTTGTGGGGGCAGGGGGCACGTATTTT. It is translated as CSVVGAGGTYF.